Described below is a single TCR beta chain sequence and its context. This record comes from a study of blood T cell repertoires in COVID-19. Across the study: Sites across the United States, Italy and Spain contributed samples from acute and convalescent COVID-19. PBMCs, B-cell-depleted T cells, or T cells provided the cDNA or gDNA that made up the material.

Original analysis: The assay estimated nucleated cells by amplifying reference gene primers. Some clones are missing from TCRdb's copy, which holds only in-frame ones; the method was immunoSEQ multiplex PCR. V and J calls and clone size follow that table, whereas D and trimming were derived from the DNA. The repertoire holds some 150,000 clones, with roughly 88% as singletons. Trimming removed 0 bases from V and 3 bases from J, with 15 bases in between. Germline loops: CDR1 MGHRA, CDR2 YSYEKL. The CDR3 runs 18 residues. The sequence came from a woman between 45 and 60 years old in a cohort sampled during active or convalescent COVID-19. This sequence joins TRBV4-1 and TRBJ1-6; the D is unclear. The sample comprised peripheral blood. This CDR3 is CASSQDRPSRIYNSPLHF. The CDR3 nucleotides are TGCGCCAGCAGCCAAGACAGACCCTCCAGGATCTATAATTCACCCCTCCACTTT.